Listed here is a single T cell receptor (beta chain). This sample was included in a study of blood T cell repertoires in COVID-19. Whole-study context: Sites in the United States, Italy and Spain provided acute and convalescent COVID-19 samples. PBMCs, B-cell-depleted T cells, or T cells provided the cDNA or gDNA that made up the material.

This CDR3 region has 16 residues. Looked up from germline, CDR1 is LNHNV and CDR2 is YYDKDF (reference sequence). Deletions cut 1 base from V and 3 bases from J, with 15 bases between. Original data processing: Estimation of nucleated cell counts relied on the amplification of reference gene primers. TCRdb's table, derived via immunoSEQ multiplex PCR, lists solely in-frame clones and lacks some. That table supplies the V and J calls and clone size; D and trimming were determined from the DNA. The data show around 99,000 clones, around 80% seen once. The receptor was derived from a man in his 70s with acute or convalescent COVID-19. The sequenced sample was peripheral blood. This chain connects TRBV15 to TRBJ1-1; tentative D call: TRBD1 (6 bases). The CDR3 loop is CATSRGTGRGDTEAFF. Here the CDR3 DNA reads TGTGCCACCAGCAGAGGTACAGGGCGAGGGGACACTGAAGCTTTCTTT.